The entry below gives a single TCR beta chain sequence along with its context. The antigen is not known. The sample is drawn from a study of OX40 agonist ivuxolimab in advanced cancers. Findings and caveats of the study: The study found among the lowest clonal expansion in partial responders at 0.1-3.0 mg/kg. CD8+ T cells averaged more expanded clones than CD4+.

The repertoire was sequenced with immunoSEQ multiplex PCR; TCRdb's copy has only in-frame clones and lacks some. This repertoire shows fewer than 40,000 clones, roughly 87% found once; its top ten account for roughly 1%. Germline V CDR1 and CDR2: SEHNR, FQNEAQ (reference sequence). The CDR3 runs to 16 residues. The trim removed 5 bases at V and 6 bases at J, leaving 16 bases unmatched. This TCR was sampled from an adult with an advanced solid tumor such as melanoma, head and neck, liver or kidney cancer. This chain joins TRBV7-9 and TRBJ2-7; TRBD2 agrees at 7 bases. The sequencing here drew on CD4+ or CD8+ T cells sorted from blood, taken in a trial of the OX40 agonist ivuxolimab. In DNA form, the CDR3 reads TGTGCCAGCAGCCTCTTTCTGGCGGGAGATCCTCGCGAGCAGTACTTC. Translation gives CASSLFLAGDPREQYF. Combining the CDR3 with reference TRBV7-9 and TRBJ2-7 gives the whole variable domain DTGVSQNPRHKITKRGQNVTFRCDPISEHNRLYWYRQTLGQGPEFLTYFQNEAQLEKSRLLSDRFSAERPKGSFSTLEIQRTEQGDSAMYLCASSLFLAGDPREQYFGPGTRLTVT.